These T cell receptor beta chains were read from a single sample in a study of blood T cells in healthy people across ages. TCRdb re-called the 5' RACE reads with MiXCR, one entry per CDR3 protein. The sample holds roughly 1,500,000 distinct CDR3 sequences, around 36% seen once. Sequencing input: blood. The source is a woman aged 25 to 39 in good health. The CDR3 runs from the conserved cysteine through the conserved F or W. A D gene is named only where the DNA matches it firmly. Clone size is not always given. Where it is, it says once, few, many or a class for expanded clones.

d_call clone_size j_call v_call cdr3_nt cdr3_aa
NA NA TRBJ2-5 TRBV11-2 TGTGCCAGCAGCTTAGTATCATCCGGATACCAAGAGACCCAGTACTTC CASSLVSSGYQETQYF
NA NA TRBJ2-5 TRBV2 TGTGCCAGCAGGAAGTGGGGGGGCTCCGGCGAGACCCAGTACTTC CASRKWGGSGETQYF
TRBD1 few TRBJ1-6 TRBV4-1 TGCGCCAGCAGCCAAGAGAAGCAATGGGACAGGCTAAATTCACCCCTCCACTTT CASSQEKQWDRLNSPLHF
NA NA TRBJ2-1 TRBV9 TGTGCCAGCAGCCCCCCCAACGGACCTAATGAGCAGTTCTTC CASSPPNGPNEQFF
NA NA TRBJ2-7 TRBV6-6 TGTGCCAGCACCAACCGGGACGGGGGACACGAGCAGTACTTC CASTNRDGGHEQYF
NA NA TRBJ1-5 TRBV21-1 TGTGCCAGCAGCAAATGTGAACAGATCAATCAGCCCCAGCATTTT CASSKCEQINQPQHF
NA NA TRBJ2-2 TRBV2 TGTGCCAGCAGTGAAGAGTGGACTACCGGGGAGCTGTTTTTT CASSEEWTTGELFF
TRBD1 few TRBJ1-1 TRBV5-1 TGCGCCAGCAGCTTTTGGACAGGGATGAACACTGAAGCTTTCTTT CASSFWTGMNTEAFF
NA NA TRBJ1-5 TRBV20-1 TGCAGTGCTATGGTGGGGGGCGGCAATCAGCCCCAGCATTTT CSAMVGGGNQPQHF
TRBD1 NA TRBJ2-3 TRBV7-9 TGTGCCAGCAGCTTAGGACAGGGCAATGGTACGCAGTATTTT CASSLGQGNGTQYF
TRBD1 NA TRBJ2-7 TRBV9 TGTGCCAGCAGCGCTGGACAGGGGCCGTACTTC CASSAGQGPYF
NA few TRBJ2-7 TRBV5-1 TGCGCCAGCAGCATCCGTTTCGCCGGGGACGAGCAGTACTTC CASSIRFAGDEQYF
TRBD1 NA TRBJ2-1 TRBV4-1 TGCGCCAGCAGCCAAGATCGACAGGGGCGGGGCAATGAGCAGTTCTTC CASSQDRQGRGNEQFF
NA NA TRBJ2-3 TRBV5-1 TGCGCCAGCGCCGTCGAATGGAGCACAGATACGCAGTATTTT CASAVEWSTDTQYF
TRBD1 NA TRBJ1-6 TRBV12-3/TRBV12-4 TGTGCCAGCAGTCCCGGGACAGGGAAATCACCCCTCCACTTT CASSPGTGKSPLHF
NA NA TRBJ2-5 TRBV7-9 TGTGCCAGCTCGGGGCAGGGGTCTTGGGAGACCCAGTACTTC CASSGQGSWETQYF
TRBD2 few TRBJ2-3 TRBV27 TGTGCCAGCAGTTCCGGGACTAGCGACCGAATTAGCACAGATACGCAGTATTTT CASSSGTSDRISTDTQYF
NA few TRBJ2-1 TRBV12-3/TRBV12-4 TGTGCCAGCAGATCTCCGGGGGGCTTGGGCCTGCAGCAGTTCTTC CASRSPGGLGLQQFF
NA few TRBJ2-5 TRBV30 TGTGCCTGGAGCTCAAGAGGAGAGACCCAGTACTTC CAWSSRGETQYF
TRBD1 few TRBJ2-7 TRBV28 TGTGCCAGCATTATGACAGGGGGATCCTACGAGCAGTACTTC CASIMTGGSYEQYF
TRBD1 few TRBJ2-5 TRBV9 TGTGCCAGCAGCGCCGGGACAGGGGGGTTGGTGGAGACCCAGTACTTC CASSAGTGGLVETQYF
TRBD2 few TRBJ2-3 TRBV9 TGTGCCAGCAGCGGGACTAGCGGGAGAGGGGTCGACACAGATACGCAGTATTTT CASSGTSGRGVDTDTQYF
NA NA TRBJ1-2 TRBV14 TGTGCCAGCAGCGGCCAGGGGAGACATGGCTACACCTTC CASSGQGRHGYTF
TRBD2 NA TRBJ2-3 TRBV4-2 TGTGCCAGCAGCCAAGTCGCTAGCGGGCGCACAGATACGCAGTATTTT CASSQVASGRTDTQYF
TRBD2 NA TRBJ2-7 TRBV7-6 TGTGCCAGCACCCACGGGGGGGCCAACGAGCAGTACTTC CASTHGGANEQYF
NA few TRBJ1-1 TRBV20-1 TGCAGTGCTAGAGATCAAATTGAAGCTTTCTTT CSARDQIEAFF
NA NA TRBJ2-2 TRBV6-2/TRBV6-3 TGTGCCAGCAGTATCTCAGGGAGCACCGGGGAGCTGTTTTTT CASSISGSTGELFF
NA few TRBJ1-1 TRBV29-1 TGCAGCGGTCGAGGGGGGCAGAGGGCTGAAGCTTTCTTT CSGRGGQRAEAFF
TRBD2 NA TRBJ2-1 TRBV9 TGTGCCAGCAGCGTAGAGACTAGCGGGGCCAATGAGCAGTTCTTC CASSVETSGANEQFF
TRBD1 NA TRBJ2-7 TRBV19 TGTGCCAGTAGTTCGGGACAGGCCTTAGGGAACGAGCAGTACTTC CASSSGQALGNEQYF
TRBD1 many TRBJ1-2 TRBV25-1 TGTGCCAGCAGTGCCCCCGGGACAGGGAACTATGGCTACACCTTC CASSAPGTGNYGYTF
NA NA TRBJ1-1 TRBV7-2 TGTGCCAGCAGCTTAGCGCAGGGCGCTCGTCGGGCTGAAGCTTTCTTT CASSLAQGARRAEAFF
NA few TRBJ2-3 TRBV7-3 TGTGCCAGCAGCTTATCAACGGGGGGCGGGACAGATACGCAGTATTTT CASSLSTGGGTDTQYF
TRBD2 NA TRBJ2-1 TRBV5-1 TGCGCCAGCAGCTTGGACCCTAGCGGGGGTGTATATGAGCAGTTCTTC CASSLDPSGGVYEQFF
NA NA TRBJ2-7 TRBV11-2 TGTGCCAGCAGCCCACGCCCGACAGGACCCTACGAGCAGTACTTC CASSPRPTGPYEQYF
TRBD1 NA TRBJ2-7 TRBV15 TGTGCCACCAGCGAAAGAGGACAGGGGGCGAACGAGCAGTACTTC CATSERGQGANEQYF
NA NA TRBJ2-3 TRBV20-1 TGCAGTGCAACAACGCTAGCCCCGACAGATACGCAGTATTTT CSATTLAPTDTQYF
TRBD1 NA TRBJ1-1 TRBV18 TGTGCCAGCTCTACCACAGGGGATACCGAAGCTTTCTTT CASSTTGDTEAFF
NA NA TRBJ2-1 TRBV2 TGTGCCAGCAGCGATACGAGGGGGGGCTCCTACAATGAGCAGTTCTTC CASSDTRGGSYNEQFF
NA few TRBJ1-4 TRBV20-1 TGCAGTGCTGAAGGGGATGGGGTTGGAAAACTGTTTTTT CSAEGDGVGKLFF
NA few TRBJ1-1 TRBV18 TGTGCCAGCGCACAGAAATCGAACACTGAAGCTTTCTTT CASAQKSNTEAFF
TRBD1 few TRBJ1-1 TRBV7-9 TGTGCCAGCAGCCAAACGAAAATAACAGGGGCCTCAAGGGGCACTGAAGCTTTCTTT CASSQTKITGASRGTEAFF
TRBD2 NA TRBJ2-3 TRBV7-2 TGTGCCAGCACCCTAGAGGGAGGGAGCACAGATACGCAGTATTTT CASTLEGGSTDTQYF
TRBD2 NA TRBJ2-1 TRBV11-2 TGTGCCAGCAACGGAGGGACACTAGCGGGGGAGCAGTTCTTC CASNGGTLAGEQFF
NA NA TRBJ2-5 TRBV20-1 TGCAGTGCTGGAGAAACCACCCGAGATTGGGAGCAGTACTTC CSAGETTRDWEQYF
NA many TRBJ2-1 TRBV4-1 TGCGCCAGCAGCCAAGGTGGGGGGCTTTTGAATGAGCAGTTCTTC CASSQGGGLLNEQFF
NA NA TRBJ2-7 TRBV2 TGTGCCAGCAGAACGGGGAACGAGCAGTACTTC CASRTGNEQYF
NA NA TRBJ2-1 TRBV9 TGTGCCAGCAGCCCCAGCCCGACAACCATGCAGGAGCAGTTCTTC CASSPSPTTMQEQFF
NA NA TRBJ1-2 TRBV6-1 TGTGCCAGCAGTGAAGAGTTCTATTCCCTCTCTAACTATGGCTACACCTTC CASSEEFYSLSNYGYTF
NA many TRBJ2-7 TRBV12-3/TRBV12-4 TGTGCCAGCACCCTGGGCCGGGGACCATTAGACGAGCAGTACTTC CASTLGRGPLDEQYF